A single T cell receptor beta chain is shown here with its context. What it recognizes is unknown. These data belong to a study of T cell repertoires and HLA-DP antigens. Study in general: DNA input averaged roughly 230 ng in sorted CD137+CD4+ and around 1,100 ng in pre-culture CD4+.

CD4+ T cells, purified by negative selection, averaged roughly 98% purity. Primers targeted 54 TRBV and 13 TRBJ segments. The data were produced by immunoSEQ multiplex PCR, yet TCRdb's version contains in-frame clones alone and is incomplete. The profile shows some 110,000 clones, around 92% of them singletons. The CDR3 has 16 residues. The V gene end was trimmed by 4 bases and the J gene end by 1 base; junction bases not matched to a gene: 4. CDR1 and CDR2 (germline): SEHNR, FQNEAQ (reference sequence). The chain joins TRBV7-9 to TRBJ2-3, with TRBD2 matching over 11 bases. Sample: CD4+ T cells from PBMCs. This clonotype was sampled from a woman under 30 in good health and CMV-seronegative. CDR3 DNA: TGTGCCAGCAGCTCCTCTAGCGGGGGGCGCACAGATACGCAGTATTTT. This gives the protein CASSSSSGGRTDTQYF.